This T cell receptor (beta chain) originates from a study of graft-versus-host responses after intestinal transplantation (dated by TCRdb to the early 2020s). A note on the overall study: The transplants that recipients got were multivisceral, liver-intestinal, or isolated intestinal. After intestinal transplantation, graft-versus-host and host-versus-graft alloreactive T cell clones were followed in the graft, circulation and bone marrow using bulk TCR-beta CDR3 sequencing. A peak of at least 4% donor T cells among recipient peripheral blood mononuclear cells was the definition used for donor T cell macrochimerism. Rather than going through the commercial service, samples from a few later patients were sequenced in-house on an Illumina MiSeq and processed with MiXCR. Of the 20 to 25 intestinal transplant recipients enrolled in the cohort, one of whom was a retransplant, a few patients without pretransplant specimens were excluded. Alloreactive clones were identified by sequencing pre-transplant mixed lymphocyte reaction products and comparing them with unstimulated pre-transplant donor and recipient T cells. All recipients received anti-thymocyte globulin induction followed by maintenance tacrolimus and steroids for around three years. What the work shows at the level of the full study, not this receptor alone: GvH clones were detected in recipient bone marrow, and some of these GvH clones were observed earlier in ileal mucosa or blood, consistent with an intestinal mucosal origin. Peak levels of circulating GvH clones were associated with declines in HvG clones early after transplant. In patients with donor T cell macrochimerism, the allografts had high GvH to HvG T cell clonal ratios. The relatively low number and heterogeneity of intestinal transplant patients limited the conclusions.

Libraries were prepared through the immunoSEQ multiplex PCR assay. For most patients, genomic DNA was isolated with the Qiagen DNeasy Blood and Tissue Kit and shipped frozen to Adaptive Biotechnologies for TCR sequencing. Adaptive Biotechnologies carried out high-throughput TCR-beta CDR3 sequencing of genomic DNA for most patients. As for how the authors treated the data: Adaptive's ImmunoSEQ software supplied the TCR sequencing data for 18 patients, while MiXCR and VDJtools were used to process three other patients. To correct CD4 versus CD8 sorting errors, sequences present in both subsets at a frequency ratio below 5:1 were removed. CDR3 nucleotide sequences shared between donor and recipient were removed because their origin could not be assigned. To count as alloreactive, a clone needed at least 2-fold expansion over unstimulated cells and a minimum CFSE-low frequency of 0.002% (template counts) or 0.001% (read counts). Clones detected in sequenced pre-transplant spleen, lymph node, or MLR CFSE-low populations of the donor or recipient were defined as mappable. The cumulative frequency of alloreactive clones was calculated as a percentage of all sequences, weighted by copy number. Not all clones reach the TCRdb copy of this immuneACCESS table, which keeps in-frame sequences only. Checked studies attribute under half of the gap to unresolved V genes and leave the rest unexplained. The V and J calls and the clone size are those of that table, but D and trimming were determined from the DNA. The sample has 80,000 to 85,000 clones on record, 75% to 95% of them singletons. The leading ten clones occupy approximately 0.1% of the sample.

Reading the label with the study, this specimen's time point is: cells obtained before transplantation from donor or recipient. CD3+CD4+ and CD3+CD8+ populations were FACS-sorted from unstimulated pre-transplant donor and recipient cells taken from spleen or lymph nodes. This clone was recorded once. Its antigen remains undetermined. No quality values exist for individual bases; no much larger clone is one base distant. This clonotype was sampled from a human donor who received an intestinal transplant. This specimen consisted of unstimulated CD4+ T cells sorted from spleen or lymph node cells, obtained before intestinal transplant.

This receptor carries the CDR3 CASSQDGTGRSYEQYF. Here is the DNA: TGTGCCAGCAGCCAAGATGGGACAGGGCGTTCCTACGAGCAGTACTTC. The rearranged segments are TRBV4-2 and TRBJ2-7, with 9 junctional bases fitting TRBD1. Relative to germline, V is missing 0 bases and J is missing 1 base, with 4 bases of the junction outside any gene match. According to the germline V gene, CDR1 reads LGHNA and CDR2 reads YNFKEQ. The CDR3 contains 16 residues, cysteine and phenylalanine counted. Of the read, only the CDR3 DNA is kept; its 48 bases are in frame from base 1.